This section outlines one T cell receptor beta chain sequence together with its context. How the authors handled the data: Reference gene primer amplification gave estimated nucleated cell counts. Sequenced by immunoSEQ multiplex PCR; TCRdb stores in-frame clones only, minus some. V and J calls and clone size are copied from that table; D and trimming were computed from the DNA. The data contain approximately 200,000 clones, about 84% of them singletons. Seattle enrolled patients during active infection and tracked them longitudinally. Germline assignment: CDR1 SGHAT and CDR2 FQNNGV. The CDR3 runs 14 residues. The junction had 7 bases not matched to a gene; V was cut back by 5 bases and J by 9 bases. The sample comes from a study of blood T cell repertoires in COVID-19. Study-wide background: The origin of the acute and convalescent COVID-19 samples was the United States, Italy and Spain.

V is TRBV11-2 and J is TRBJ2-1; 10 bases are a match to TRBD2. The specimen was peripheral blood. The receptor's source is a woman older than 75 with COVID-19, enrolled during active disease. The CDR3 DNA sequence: TGTGCCAGCAGCCGCCGGACTAGCGGAGGTGAGCAGTTCTTC. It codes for CASSRRTSGGEQFF.